The 10 T cell receptor beta chains below were found in one sample sequenced in a study of type 1 and type 2 diabetes patients. Genomic DNA was the PCR template. A primer set of 30 forward and 13 reverse primers amplified the CDR3. Via MiXCR, TCRdb re-called the multiplex PCR reads, giving one row per CDR3 protein. Of fewer than 350,000 distinct CDR3 sequences listed, 40% to 50% are singletons. The specimen sequenced was peripheral blood mononuclear cells (PBMCs). The receptor set was obtained from a man aged 18 to 29 with type 2 diabetes.

The CDR3 DNA reads as TGCAGTCCAAGGCAGGGAAGGGCGAACACTGAAGCTTTCTTT. It codes for CSPRQGRANTEAFF. V and J are TRBV20-1 and TRBJ1-1, with D maybe TRBD1 (5 bases). Germline-derived CDR1 and CDR2 are DFQATT and SNEGSKA (reference sequence). Deletions cut 8 bases from V and 1 base from J, with 17 bases between. The CDR3 consists of 14 residues.

The chain couples TRBV2 to TRBJ2-7; 7 bases map to TRBD2. J gave up 2 bases and V 4 bases, and 5 bases lay outside the gene matches. Germline CDR1 is SNHLY and CDR2 is FYNNEI. The CDR3 spans 14 residues. CDR3 region: CASSAPAGPYEQYF. The CDR3, as DNA: TGTGCCAGCAGTGCCCCAGCGGGACCCTACGAGCAGTACTTC. Drawing the rest from reference TRBV2 and TRBJ2-7, the complete variable domain is EPEVTQTPSHQVTQMGQEVILRCVPISNHLYFYWYRQILGQKVEFLVSFYNNEISEKSEIFDDQFSVERPDGSNFTLKIRSTKLEDSAMYFCASSAPAGPYEQYFGPGTRLTVT.

V and J are TRBV6-6 and TRBJ2-7, with 7 bases matching TRBD1. V shed 1 base and J 5 bases; nucleotides not matched to a gene: 11. Germline CDR1 reads MNHNY; CDR2 reads SVGAGI (reference sequence). The CDR3 contains 16 residues. The CDR3 sequence is CASSYWTGQEIDEQYF. CDR3 coding DNA: TGTGCCAGCAGTTACTGGACCGGACAGGAGATTGACGAGCAGTACTTC.

The chain employs TRBV25-1 and TRBJ2-2; 7 nucleotides line up with TRBD1. V lost 7 bases to trimming and J lost 7 bases; unmatched junction nucleotides: 6. This CDR3 region has 13 residues. CDR1 is MGHDK, CDR2 SYGVNS, per germline. The CDR3 sequence: CASTNRGGGELFF. Written as DNA, the CDR3 is TGTGCCAGCACAAACAGGGGTGGCGGGGAGCTGTTTTTT.

The J gene is TRBJ2-5, the V gene TRBV20-1; D is possibly TRBD2 (6 bases). The CDR3 is 15 amino acids. V was shortened by 0 bases and J by 5 bases, with 16 bases between the two germline ends. In germline, CDR1 is DFQATT, CDR2 SNEGSKA (reference sequence). The CDR3 nucleotides read TGCAGTGCTAGAGATGGGGCTAGCGCTCAGGAGACCCAGTACTTC. Its translation is CSARDGASAQETQYF.

V and J are TRBV2 and TRBJ2-7; 7 bases fit TRBD2. This CDR3 region has 13 residues. The V gene's germline CDR1 is SNHLY and CDR2 FYNNEI. Losses at the gene ends were 4 bases for V and 5 bases for J; bases not matched to a gene: 5. The DNA of the CDR3 is TGTGCCAGCAGTGGTCCTAGCGGACACGAGCAGTACTTC. This encodes CASSGPSGHEQYF. The variable domain in full, with the rest retrieved from reference TRBV2 and TRBJ2-7, is EPEVTQTPSHQVTQMGQEVILRCVPISNHLYFYWYRQILGQKVEFLVSFYNNEISEKSEIFDDQFSVERPDGSNFTLKIRSTKLEDSAMYFCASSGPSGHEQYFGPGTRLTVT.

The chain combines TRBV10-2 with TRBJ1-5; TRBD1 is a possible D gene (6 bases). This CDR3 has 12 residues. Germline V gene sequence: CDR1 WSHSY, CDR2 SAAADI. Trimming cost V 7 bases and J 5 bases, with 9 bases left between them. CDR3 in amino acids: CASKQGHQPQHF. The CDR3 DNA sequence: TGCGCCAGCAAACAGGGCCATCAGCCCCAGCATTTT.

This clonotype was seen repeatedly, ten times or more. This chain uses TRBV2 with TRBJ1-2; D is possibly TRBD1 (5 bases). Trimming shortened V by 8 bases and J by 8 bases, and 6 bases separated the two germline ends. Per the germline V gene, CDR1 is SNHLY and CDR2 is FYNNEI. The CDR3 is 9 residues long. The CDR3 DNA reads TGTGCCAGCCACAGGGGCTACACCTTC. Its protein product is CASHRGYTF.

This chain joins TRBV25-1 and TRBJ1-5; D uncertain. CDR3 length equals 15 residues. Trimming pared 5 bases from V and 1 base from J, leaving 12 bases between. Per the germline V gene, CDR1 is MGHDK and CDR2 is SYGVNS. The CDR3 DNA reads TGTGCCAGCAGTTTATGGGGTGAGAGCAATCAGCCCCAGCATTTT. Translation gives CASSLWGESNQPQHF. The complete variable domain, with remaining parts taken from reference TRBV25-1 and TRBJ1-5, reads EADIYQTPRYLVIGTGKKITLECSQTMGHDKMYWYQQDPGMELHLIHYSYGVNSTEKGDLSSESTVSRIRTEHFPLTLESARPSHTSQYLCASSLWGESNQPQHFGDGTRLSIL.

The chain has TRBV25-1 and TRBJ2-5; 7 bases match TRBD1. Germline V CDR1 and CDR2: MGHDK, SYGVNS. The CDR3 is made up of 18 amino acids. V dropped 4 bases and J dropped 0; count of bases not matched to a gene: 14. CDR3 region: CASSAQTGSKGDQETQYF. As DNA, the CDR3 is TGTGCCAGCAGTGCCCAGACAGGGTCTAAAGGGGACCAAGAGACCCAGTACTTC.